The 6 T cell receptor beta chains in this list originate from one sample, sequenced in a study of T cells after yellow fever vaccination. A single record per CDR3 protein comes from TCRdb applying MiXCR to the 5' RACE reads. The table lists under 600,000 distinct CDR3 sequences, about a fifth of them singletons, with roughly a sixth in the top ten. The sequencing used PBMCs, collected more than 20 days after the first yellow fever vaccination. These receptor sequences come from a young man who received the YFV17D yellow fever vaccine.

V gene TRBV7-3 combines with J gene TRBJ2-7, with D perhaps being TRBD1 or TRBD2 (5 bases each). V lost 3 bases to trimming and J lost 4 bases, with 19 bases between them. Germline loops: CDR1 SGHTA, CDR2 FQGTGA. This CDR3 spans 16 amino acids. The CDR3 coding sequence is TGTGCCAGCAGCTTGGGGGTAAAGGGGCCACGGTACGAGCAGTACGTC. Amino acid sequence: CASSLGVKGPRYEQYV.

This clonotype was observed a handful of times. The V and J genes are TRBV3-1 and TRBJ2-1; 9 bases fit TRBD2. Germline CDR1 and CDR2: LGHDT and YNNKEL (reference sequence). The CDR3 length is 14 residues. After removal of 1 base from V and 10 bases from J, the junction contained 5 bases not matched to a gene. CDR3: CASSQAASGDEQFF. The CDR3, as DNA: TGTGCCAGCAGCCAAGCGGCTAGCGGGGACGAGCAGTTCTTC.

The chain joins TRBV6-5 to TRBJ1-1; possible D gene TRBD1, 5 bases. The CDR3 totals 13 residues. Germline CDR1 is MNHEY and CDR2 is SVGAGI. Deletions cut 5 bases from V and 3 bases from J, with 10 bases between. CDR3 bases: TGTGCCAGCAGTCCGCAGGGCCACACTGAAGCTTTCTTT. Its translation: CASSPQGHTEAFF.

The sample holds a few counts of this clonotype. V usage is TRBV6-2 or TRBV6-3 and J usage is TRBJ1-1; D remains ambiguous. This CDR3 spans 11 amino acids. Germline CDR1 is MNHEY and CDR2 is SVGEGT. Trimming took 4 bases from V and 9 from J, leaving 9 bases between them. As DNA, the CDR3 is TGTGCCAGCAGTTTAGCCGACAAAGCTTTCTTT. This encodes CASSLADKAFF.

The table lists this clonotype with a few counts. This chain uses TRBV7-8 with TRBJ2-6, with 7 bases aligning to TRBD1. Germline V lookup: CDR1 SGHVS, CDR2 FQNEAQ. Germline trimming cut 5 bases from V and 5 bases from J; bases unmatched to any gene: 12. The CDR3 has 17 residues. The CDR3 region has the DNA TGTGCCAGCAGCCACACCGGGACAGCGTTCAGGGCCAACGTCCTGACTTTC. Encoded protein: CASSHTGTAFRANVLTF.

This clonotype has a handful of counts. V usage is TRBV5-1 and J usage is TRBJ2-3; D perhaps matches TRBD2 (5 bases). This CDR3 is built from 14 residues. The ends were cut back, 0 bases at V and 7 bases at J, with 12 bases in the middle. CDR1 SGHRS and CDR2 YFSETQ come from the germline V gene. The CDR3 nucleotides read TGCGCCAGCAGCTTGGTTCCAGCGGACCATACGCAGTATTTT. Translated: CASSLVPADHTQYF.